This entry is about one TCR beta chain. CDR1 is SEHNR, CDR2 FQNEAQ, per germline (reference sequence). The CDR3 loop spans 19 amino acids. V was cut by 1 base and J by 0 bases, with 19 bases left in between. These data belong to a study of control samples from healthy donors and cancer patients. Assay used: immunoSEQ multiplex PCR; TCRdb lists only in-frame clones, some missing. The repertoire holds about 130,000 clones, roughly 94% seen once, with around 3.6% in the top ten. The chain links TRBV7-9 to TRBJ2-4; possibly TRBD1 for D (6 bases). This TCR was sampled from a man aged 25 to 40 in good health. Sequences were obtained from blood. The CDR3 coding sequence is TGTGCCAGCAGCTTAGGGTACAGGGACCGTCCTCTAGCCAAAAACATTCAGTACTTC. It codes for CASSLGYRDRPLAKNIQYF. Complete variable domain (other parts from reference TRBV7-9 and TRBJ2-4): DTGVSQNPRHKITKRGQNVTFRCDPISEHNRLYWYRQTLGQGPEFLTYFQNEAQLEKSRLLSDRFSAERPKGSFSTLEIQRTEQGDSAMYLCASSLGYRDRPLAKNIQYFGAGTRLSVL.